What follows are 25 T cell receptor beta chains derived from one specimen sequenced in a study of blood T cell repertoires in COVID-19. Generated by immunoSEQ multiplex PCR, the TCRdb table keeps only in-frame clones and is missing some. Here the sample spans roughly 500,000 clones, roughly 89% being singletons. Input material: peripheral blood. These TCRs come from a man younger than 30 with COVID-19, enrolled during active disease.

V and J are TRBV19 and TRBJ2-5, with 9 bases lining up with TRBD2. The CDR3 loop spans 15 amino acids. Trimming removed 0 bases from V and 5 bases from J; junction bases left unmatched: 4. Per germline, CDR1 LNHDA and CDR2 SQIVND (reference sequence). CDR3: CASSIDSGSWETQYF. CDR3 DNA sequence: TGTGCCAGTAGTATAGATAGCGGGAGCTGGGAGACCCAGTACTTC.

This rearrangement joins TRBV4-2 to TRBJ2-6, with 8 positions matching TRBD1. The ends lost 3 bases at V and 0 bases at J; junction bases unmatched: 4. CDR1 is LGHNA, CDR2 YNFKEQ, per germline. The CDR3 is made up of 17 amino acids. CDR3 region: CASSQGQDYSGANVLTF. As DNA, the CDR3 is TGTGCCAGCAGCCAGGGACAGGACTACTCTGGGGCCAACGTCCTGACTTTC.

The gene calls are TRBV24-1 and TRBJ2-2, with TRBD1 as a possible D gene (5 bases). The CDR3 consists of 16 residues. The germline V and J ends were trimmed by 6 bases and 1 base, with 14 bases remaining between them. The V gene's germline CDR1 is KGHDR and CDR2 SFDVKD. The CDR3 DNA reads TGTGCCACCAGTAAGAAGGGGATACTGAACACCGGGGAGCTGTTTTTT. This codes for CATSKKGILNTGELFF.

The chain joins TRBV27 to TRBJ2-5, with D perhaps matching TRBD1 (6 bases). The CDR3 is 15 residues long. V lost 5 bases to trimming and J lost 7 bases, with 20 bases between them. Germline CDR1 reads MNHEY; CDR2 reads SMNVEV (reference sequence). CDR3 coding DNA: TGTGCCAGCAGTCAGGGGTCTCCCCCACAGGGGACCCAGTACTTC. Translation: CASSQGSPPQGTQYF.

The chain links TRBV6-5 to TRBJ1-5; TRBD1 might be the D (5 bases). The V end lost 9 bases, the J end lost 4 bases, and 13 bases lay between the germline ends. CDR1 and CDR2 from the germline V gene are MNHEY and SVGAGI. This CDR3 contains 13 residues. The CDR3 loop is CARSRGLNQPQHF. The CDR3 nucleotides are TGTGCCAGAAGTAGGGGATTGAATCAGCCCCAGCATTTT.

CDR3 DNA: TGTGCCAGCAGCCCCCTTGAGGGGGGGATTTATGGCTACACCTTC. Protein product: CASSPLEGGIYGYTF. The chain is built from TRBV7-9 and TRBJ1-2, with D maybe TRBD1 (6 bases). CDR3 length: 15 amino acids. CDR1 is SEHNR, CDR2 FQNEAQ, per germline (reference sequence). The V and J ends lost 5 bases and 5 bases respectively, with 18 bases between them.

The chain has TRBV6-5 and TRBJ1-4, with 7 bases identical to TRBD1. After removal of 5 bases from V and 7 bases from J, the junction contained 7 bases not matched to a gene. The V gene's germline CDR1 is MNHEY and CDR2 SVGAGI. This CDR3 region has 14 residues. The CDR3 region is CASSPIQGTEKLFF. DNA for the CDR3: TGTGCCAGCAGTCCGATACAGGGGACTGAAAAACTGTTTTTT.

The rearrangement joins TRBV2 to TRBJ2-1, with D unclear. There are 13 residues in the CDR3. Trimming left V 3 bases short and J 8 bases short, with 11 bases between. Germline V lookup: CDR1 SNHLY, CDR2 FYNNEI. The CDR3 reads CASSEAPWHEQFF. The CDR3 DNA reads TGTGCCAGCAGTGAGGCCCCCTGGCATGAGCAGTTCTTC.

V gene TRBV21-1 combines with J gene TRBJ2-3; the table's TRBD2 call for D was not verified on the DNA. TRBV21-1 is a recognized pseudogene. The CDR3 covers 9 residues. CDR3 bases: TGTGCCAGCCCCTACCCCACCCCTTTT. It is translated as CASPYPTPF.

CDR3 DNA: TGTGCCAGTAGTATAGGGCAGGCTGGCAATCAGCCCCAGCATTTT. This gives the protein CASSIGQAGNQPQHF. The V gene is TRBV19, the J gene TRBJ1-5; D remains ambiguous. The V gene lost 1 base and the J gene lost 2 bases, with 9 bases spanning the gap. The CDR3 runs to 15 residues. CDR1 is LNHDA, CDR2 SQIVND, per germline (reference sequence).

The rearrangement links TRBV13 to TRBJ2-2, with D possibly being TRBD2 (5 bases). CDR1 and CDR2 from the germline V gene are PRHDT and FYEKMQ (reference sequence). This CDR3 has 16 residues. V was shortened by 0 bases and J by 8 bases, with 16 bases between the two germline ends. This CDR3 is CASSLGPGDKKGELFF. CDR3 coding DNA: TGTGCCAGCAGCTTAGGCCCCGGGGATAAAAAGGGGGAGCTGTTTTTT.

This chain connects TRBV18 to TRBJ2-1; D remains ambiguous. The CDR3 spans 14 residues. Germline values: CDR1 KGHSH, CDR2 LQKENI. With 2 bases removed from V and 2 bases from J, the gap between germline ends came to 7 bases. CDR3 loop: CASSPTSAYNEQFF. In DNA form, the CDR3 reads TGTGCCAGCTCACCAACATCAGCCTACAATGAGCAGTTCTTC.

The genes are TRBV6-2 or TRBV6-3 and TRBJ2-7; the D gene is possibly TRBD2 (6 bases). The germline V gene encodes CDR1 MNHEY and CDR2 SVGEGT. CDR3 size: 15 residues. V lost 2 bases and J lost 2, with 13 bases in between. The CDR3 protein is CASSYPRTGAYEQYF. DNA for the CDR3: TGTGCCAGCAGTTACCCGCGGACGGGGGCCTACGAGCAGTACTTC.

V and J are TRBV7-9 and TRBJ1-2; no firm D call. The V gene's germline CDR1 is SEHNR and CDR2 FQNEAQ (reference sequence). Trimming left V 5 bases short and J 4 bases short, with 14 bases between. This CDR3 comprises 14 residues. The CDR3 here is CASSSKSSVYGYTF. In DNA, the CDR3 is TGTGCCAGCAGCAGCAAGTCCAGCGTCTATGGCTACACCTTC.

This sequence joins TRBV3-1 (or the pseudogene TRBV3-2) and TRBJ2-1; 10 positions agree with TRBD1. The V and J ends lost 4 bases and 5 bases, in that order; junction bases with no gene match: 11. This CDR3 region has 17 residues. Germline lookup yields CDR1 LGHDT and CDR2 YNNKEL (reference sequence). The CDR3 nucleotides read TGTGCCAGCAGCCTAGGATACGGGACAGGGGTGGACAATGAGCAGTTCTTC. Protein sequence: CASSLGYGTGVDNEQFF.

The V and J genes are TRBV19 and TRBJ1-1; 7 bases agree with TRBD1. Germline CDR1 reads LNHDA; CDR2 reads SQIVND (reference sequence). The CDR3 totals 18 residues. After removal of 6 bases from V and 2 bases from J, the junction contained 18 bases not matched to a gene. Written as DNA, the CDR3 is TGTGCCAGTAGGAAAAAAACGGAGACCGGGACAGCAAACACTGAAGCTTTCTTT. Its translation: CASRKKTETGTANTEAFF.

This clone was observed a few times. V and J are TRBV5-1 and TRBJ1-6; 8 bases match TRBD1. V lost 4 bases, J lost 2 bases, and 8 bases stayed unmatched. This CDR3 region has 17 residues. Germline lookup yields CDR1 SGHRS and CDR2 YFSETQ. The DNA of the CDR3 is TGCGCCAGCAGCCAAGGACAGGGAGGCGCCTATAATTCACCCCTCCACTTT. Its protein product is CASSQGQGGAYNSPLHF.

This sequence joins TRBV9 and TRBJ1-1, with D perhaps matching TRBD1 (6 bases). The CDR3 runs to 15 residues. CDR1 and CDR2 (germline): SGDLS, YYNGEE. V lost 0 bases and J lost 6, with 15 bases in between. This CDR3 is CASSVEGGRRSEAFF. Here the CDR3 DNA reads TGTGCCAGCAGCGTAGAAGGGGGAAGAAGGTCTGAAGCTTTCTTT.

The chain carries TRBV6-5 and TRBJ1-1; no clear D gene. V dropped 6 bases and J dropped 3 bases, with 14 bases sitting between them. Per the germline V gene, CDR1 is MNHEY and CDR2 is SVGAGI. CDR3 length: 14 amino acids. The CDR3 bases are TGTGCCAGCAGCTCGGAGCCAGCACACACTGAAGCTTTCTTT. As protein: CASSSEPAHTEAFF.

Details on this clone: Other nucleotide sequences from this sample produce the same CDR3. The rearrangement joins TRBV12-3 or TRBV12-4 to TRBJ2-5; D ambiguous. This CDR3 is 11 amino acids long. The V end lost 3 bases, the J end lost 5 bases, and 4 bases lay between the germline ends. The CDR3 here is CASSLSETQYF. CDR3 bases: TGTGCCAGCAGTTTGAGTGAGACCCAGTACTTC.

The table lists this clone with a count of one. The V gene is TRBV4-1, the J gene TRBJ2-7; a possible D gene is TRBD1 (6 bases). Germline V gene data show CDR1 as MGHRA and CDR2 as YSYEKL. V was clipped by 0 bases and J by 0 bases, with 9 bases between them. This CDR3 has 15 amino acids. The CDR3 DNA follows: TGCGCCAGCAGCCAAGAGCAACAGGGCTCCTACGAGCAGTACTTC. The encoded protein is CASSQEQQGSYEQYF.

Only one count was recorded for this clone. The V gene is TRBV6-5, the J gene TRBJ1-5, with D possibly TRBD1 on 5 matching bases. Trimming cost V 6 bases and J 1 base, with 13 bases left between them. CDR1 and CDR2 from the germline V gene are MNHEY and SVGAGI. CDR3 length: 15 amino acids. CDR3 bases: TGTGCCAGCAGACCCCAGGGAGGAAGCAATCAGCCCCAGCATTTT. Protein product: CASRPQGGSNQPQHF.

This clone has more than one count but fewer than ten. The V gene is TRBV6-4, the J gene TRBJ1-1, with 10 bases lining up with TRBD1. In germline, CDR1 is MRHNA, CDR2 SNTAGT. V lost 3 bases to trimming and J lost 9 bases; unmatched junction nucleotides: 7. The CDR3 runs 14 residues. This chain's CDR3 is CASSEGTGVRKAFF. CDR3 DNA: TGTGCCAGCAGTGAGGGGACAGGGGTGAGAAAAGCTTTCTTT.

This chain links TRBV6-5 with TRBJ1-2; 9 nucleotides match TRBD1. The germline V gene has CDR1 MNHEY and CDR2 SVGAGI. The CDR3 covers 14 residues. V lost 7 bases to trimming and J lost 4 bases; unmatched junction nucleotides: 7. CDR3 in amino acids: CASNRDRAVYGYTF. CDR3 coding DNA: TGTGCCAGCAATAGGGACAGGGCAGTCTATGGCTACACCTTC.

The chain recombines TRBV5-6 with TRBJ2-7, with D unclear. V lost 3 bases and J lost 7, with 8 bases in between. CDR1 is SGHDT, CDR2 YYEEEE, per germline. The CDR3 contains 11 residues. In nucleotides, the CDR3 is TGTGCCAGCAGCTCGACGCGGGAGCAGTACTTC. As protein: CASSSTREQYF. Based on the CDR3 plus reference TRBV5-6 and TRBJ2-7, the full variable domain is DAGVTQSPTHLIKTRGQQVTLRCSPKSGHDTVSWYQQALGQGPQFIFQYYEEEERQRGNFPDRFSGHQFPNYSSELNVNALLLGDSALYLCASSSTREQYFGPGTRLTVT.